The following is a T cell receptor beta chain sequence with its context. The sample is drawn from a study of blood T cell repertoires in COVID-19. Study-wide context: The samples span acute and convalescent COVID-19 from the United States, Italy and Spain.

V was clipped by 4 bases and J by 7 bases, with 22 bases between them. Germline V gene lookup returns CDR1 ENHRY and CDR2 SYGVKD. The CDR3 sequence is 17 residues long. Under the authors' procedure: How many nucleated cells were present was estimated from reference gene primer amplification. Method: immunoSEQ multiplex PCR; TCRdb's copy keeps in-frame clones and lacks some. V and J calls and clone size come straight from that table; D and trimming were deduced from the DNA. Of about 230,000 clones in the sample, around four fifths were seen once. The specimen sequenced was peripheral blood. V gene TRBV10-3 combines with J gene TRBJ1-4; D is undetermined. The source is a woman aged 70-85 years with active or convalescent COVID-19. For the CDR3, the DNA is TGTGCCATCAGTGCCTCCCTTGGGAGGGCGGGTGTTGAAAAACTGTTTTTT. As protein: CAISASLGRAGVEKLFF.